These 20 T cell receptor beta chains were sequenced from one sample in a study of T cells in Graves' hyperthyroidism and ophthalmopathy. Amplification targeted TCR beta CDR3 regions from RNA transcripts. The study used the HTBI primer set for a first-round RT-PCR of the TCR CDR3. TCRdb fed the multiplex PCR reads into MiXCR, producing one record per CDR3 protein. The sample shows roughly 530,000 distinct CDR3 sequences, approximately 17% of them seen only once. Specimen: blood. The receptors stem from a woman between 18 and 30 years old with Graves' ophthalmopathy.

This clonotype has at least ten counts. The V and J genes are TRBV30 and TRBJ2-1, with D possibly matching TRBD1 (6 bases). CDR1 and CDR2 (germline): GTSNPN, SVGIG (reference sequence). This CDR3 spans 12 amino acids. Trimming removed 1 base at V and 6 bases at J, with 7 bases between. The CDR3 nucleotides are TGTGCCTGGAGTGAACAGGGCAATGAGCAGTTCTTC. As protein: CAWSEQGNEQFF.

This clonotype came up many times. V gene TRBV6-1 combines with J gene TRBJ2-7, with TRBD2 matching over 9 bases. CDR1 and CDR2 from the germline V gene are MNHNS and SASEGT. CDR3 length equals 15 residues. V lost 6 bases, J lost 0 bases, and 6 bases stayed unmatched. In nucleotides, the CDR3 is TGTGCCAGCAGCAGAAGCGGGGGGACCTCCTACGAGCAGTACTTC. Encoded protein: CASSRSGGTSYEQYF.

This clonotype was counted a few times. The V gene is TRBV4-1, the J gene TRBJ2-5, with TRBD2 identical over 8 bases. The germline gives CDR1 MGHRA, CDR2 YSYEKL. Trimming removed 1 base from V and 3 bases from J; junction bases left unmatched: 4. The length of the CDR3 is 15 residues. This chain's CDR3 is CASSQVGAGEETQYF. The CDR3 region has the DNA TGCGCCAGCAGCCAAGTGGGAGCGGGGGAAGAGACCCAGTACTTC.

The rearrangement joins TRBV27 to TRBJ1-2, with D possibly being TRBD1 (5 bases). The germline V gene encodes CDR1 MNHEY and CDR2 SMNVEV (reference sequence). Trimming shortened V by 8 bases and J by 4 bases, and 14 bases separated the two germline ends. This CDR3 has 13 amino acids. The CDR3 sequence: CASGVTGGYGYTF. CDR3 in DNA: TGTGCCAGCGGAGTAACTGGGGGCTATGGCTACACCTTC.

The genes are TRBV20-1 and TRBJ2-1; 7 bases fit TRBD1. CDR3 length equals 14 residues. Germline V gives CDR1 DFQATT, CDR2 SNEGSKA (reference sequence). Germline trimming cut 5 bases from V and 6 bases from J; bases unmatched to any gene: 10. The CDR3 loop reads CSAPTGTDCNEQFF. CDR3 nucleotide sequence: TGCAGTGCTCCAACCGGGACAGACTGCAATGAGCAGTTCTTC.

On this clonotype itself: A junction boundary mismatches the germline segment, possibly from a read error. The gene calls are TRBV7-3 and TRBJ2-4; no reliable D call. This CDR3 is 13 amino acids long. Germline V gene data show CDR1 as SGHTA and CDR2 as FQGTGA. The DNA for the CDR3 is TGTGCCAGCAGCTTAGGATGGGAAAACATTCAGTGCTTC. It translates to CASSLGWENIQCF.

The chain couples TRBV6-1 to TRBJ2-3; possible D gene TRBD1, 5 bases. This CDR3 has 14 residues. Trimming took 7 bases from V and 2 from J, leaving 13 bases between them. Looked up from germline, CDR1 is MNHNS and CDR2 is SASEGT. Here the CDR3 DNA reads TGTGCCAGCACGAGACAGACATTCACAGATACGCAGTATTTT. It yields the protein CASTRQTFTDTQYF.

This clonotype was seen more than once but under ten times. CDR3 nucleotides: TGTGCCAGCAGGGACAGTAATTCACCCCTCCACTTT. Residues: CASRDSNSPLHF. The rearrangement uses TRBV28 and TRBJ1-6; D is perhaps TRBD1 (6 bases). Trimming removed 6 bases at V and 6 bases at J, with 6 bases between. Germline lookup yields CDR1 MDHEN and CDR2 SYDVKM. The CDR3 sequence is 12 residues long.

This clonotype was seen repeatedly, ten times or more. The chain employs TRBV2 and TRBJ2-1; D is possibly TRBD1 (5 bases). Germline V gives CDR1 SNHLY, CDR2 FYNNEI. Trimming stripped 3 bases from V and 3 bases from J, with 12 bases between. This CDR3 contains 15 residues. CDR3 nucleotides: TGTGCCAGCAGTGAGGGGCCAAAACACTACAATGAGCAGTTCTTC. This gives the protein CASSEGPKHYNEQFF.

The chain has TRBV10-3 and TRBJ2-7; D possibly uses TRBD1 or TRBD2 (5 bases each). Trimming removed 3 bases from V and 2 bases from J, with 11 bases in between. CDR1 and CDR2 (germline): ENHRY, SYGVKD. The CDR3 spans 14 residues. The CDR3 sequence is CAISETGGTYEQYF. Here the CDR3 DNA reads TGTGCCATCAGTGAAACTGGGGGAACCTACGAGCAGTACTTC.

The rearrangement joins TRBV19 to TRBJ2-4; D is unclear. Trimming removed 0 bases at V and 0 bases at J, with 12 bases between. This CDR3 is built from 17 residues. Germline V gene lookup returns CDR1 LNHDA and CDR2 SQIVND (reference sequence). The CDR3 DNA sequence: TGTGCCAGTAGTATAGAGACGACCGGGCTAGCCAAAAACATTCAGTACTTC. Protein: CASSIETTGLAKNIQYF.

The CDR3 loop is CASSPNAATYTEAFF. The CDR3 DNA sequence: TGTGCCAGCTCACCAAATGCGGCCACCTACACTGAAGCTTTCTTT. This chain links TRBV18 with TRBJ1-1; no definite D call. The length of the CDR3 is 15 residues. Trimming shortened V by 2 bases and J by 3 bases, and 13 bases separated the two germline ends. Germline CDR1 KGHSH, CDR2 LQKENI.

This clonotype came up once. Since a much larger clone is just one base distant, this may be a read error. V is TRBV30 and J is TRBJ1-2; D is uncertain. Per the germline V gene, CDR1 is GTSNPN and CDR2 is SVGIG (reference sequence). V was pared by 4 bases and J by 13 bases, with 22 bases between. The CDR3 runs to 13 residues. CDR3 region: CAWKDFSRASGTF. CDR3 DNA sequence: TGTGCCTGGAAGGACTTCTCCCGGGCGTCGGGCACCTTC.

This chain joins TRBV20-1 and TRBJ2-2; TRBD2 might be the D (7 bases). Germline V gene data show CDR1 as DFQATT and CDR2 as SNEGSKA (reference sequence). The CDR3 is made up of 22 amino acids. V lost 2 bases to trimming and J lost 4 bases, with 35 bases between them. This CDR3 is CSARIGGYAEGGRGGVTGELFF. The CDR3 nucleotides are TGCAGTGCTAGAATAGGCGGCTATGCGGAGGGGGGGCGTGGAGGAGTCACCGGGGAGCTGTTTTTT.

This clonotype was counted ten times or more. The genes are TRBV28 and TRBJ1-1, with 8 bases that match TRBD1. The trim removed 6 bases at V and 4 bases at J, leaving 7 bases unmatched. Germline CDR1 is MDHEN and CDR2 is SYDVKM. The CDR3 sequence is 14 residues long. The CDR3 nucleotides are TGTGCCAGCAGAATACTACAGGGGGGCACTGAAGCTTTCTTT. Translation: CASRILQGGTEAFF.

This clonotype was found a few times. The chain joins TRBV6-1 to TRBJ1-1; no clear D gene. The V gene lost 7 bases and the J gene lost 5 bases, with 14 bases spanning the gap. Looked up from germline, CDR1 is MNHNS and CDR2 is SASEGT. The CDR3 runs to 13 residues. The CDR3 nucleotides read TGTGCCAGCACCTTCGACACCGGGACTGAAGCTTTCTTT. Its protein is CASTFDTGTEAFF.

This clonotype was seen many times. The V call is TRBV28, the J call TRBJ1-1, with TRBD1 matching 11 bases. V trimming: 5 bases; J trimming: 6 bases; junction bases outside the gene matches: 14. The CDR3 loop spans 17 amino acids. Germline V gene data show CDR1 as MDHEN and CDR2 as SYDVKM. In nucleotides, the CDR3 is TGTGCCAGCAGTGGGGGACAGGGGGTTACGGTTGGGTCTGAAGCTTTCTTT. It specifies CASSGGQGVTVGSEAFF.

This clonotype was counted a few times. V is TRBV4-1 and J is TRBJ1-1; D is unresolved. With 1 base removed from V and 11 bases from J, the gap between germline ends came to 8 bases. CDR1 MGHRA and CDR2 YSYEKL come from the germline V gene. The length of the CDR3 is 11 residues. CDR3 nucleotides: TGCGCCAGCAGCCAAGGGGCGGGGGCTTTCTTT. Translation gives CASSQGAGAFF.

This clonotype showed up just a few times. The chain couples TRBV9 to TRBJ1-1; D is unresolved. CDR3 length: 13 amino acids. V shed 2 bases and J shed 4 bases, with 9 bases lying between them. Germline lookup yields CDR1 SGDLS and CDR2 YYNGEE. CDR3 residues: CASSVEESTEAFF. In nucleotides, the CDR3 is TGTGCCAGCAGCGTCGAGGAGAGCACTGAAGCTTTCTTT.

This clonotype came up a few times. The CDR3, as DNA: TGTGCCAGCAGCGTTATCACCGGGACAGGGGAGGATGAGCAGTTCTTC. Its translation: CASSVITGTGEDEQFF. The chain carries TRBV7-3 and TRBJ2-1, with TRBD1 matching 10 bases. The CDR3 length is 16 residues. CDR1 SGHTA and CDR2 FQGTGA come from the germline V gene. The J segment lost 8 bases and the V segment lost 5 bases, leaving 12 bases of the junction unmatched.